This T cell receptor (beta chain) came from a study of T cell responses to AZD1222 COVID-19 vaccine. In the study overall: Pooling was applied to second doses at about 4 or about 12 weeks.

This clone has a handful of counts. Its specificity is unknown. Study-level findings and limits: Following two doses of AZD1222, Spike-specific TCR breadth and depth rose.

Generated by immunoSEQ multiplex PCR, the TCRdb table keeps only in-frame clones and is missing some. The sample yields approximately 100,000 clones, approximately 96% seen once. This TCR came from an adult in good health. Here the sequenced sample was peripheral blood, taken on day 0 of AZD1222 vaccination.

This CDR3 is CASSEAYQGMTDTQYF. The CDR3 nucleotides are TGTGCCAGCAGTGAAGCTTACCAGGGGATGACAGATACGCAGTATTTT. This rearrangement joins TRBV6-1 to TRBJ2-3; D might be TRBD1 (6 bases). Trimming stripped 0 bases from V and 3 bases from J, with 13 bases between. Germline lookup yields CDR1 MNHNS and CDR2 SASEGT. The CDR3 runs to 16 residues.